This is a list of T cell receptor beta chains from one sample in a study of CD4 T cell repertoires in COVID-19. The assay was immunoSEQ multiplex PCR, and TCRdb's table has in-frame clones only and misses some. The sample carries 1,500 to 2,000 clones, about 16% recorded once. These TCRs' antigens remain unknown. The source was memory CD4+ T cells, cultured in vitro, collected after recovery from COVID-19. The receptor source for this set is a human donor who had COVID-19. Each CDR3 is given with its conserved first and last residue. D genes are given only for firm matches. Clone size appears in some rows only: once, few, many, or a class for an expanded clone.

12 | - | medium-sized | TRBJ2-7 | TRBV11-3 | CASSLRVYEQYF | TGTGCCAGCAGCTTACGGGTGTACGAGCAGTACTTC
19 | TRBD2 | medium-sized | TRBJ2-7 | TRBV11-2 | CASSLDLAGGKGSSYEQYF | TGTGCCAGCAGCTTAGATCTAGCGGGAGGGAAGGGGAGCTCCTACGAGCAGTACTTC
15 | TRBD1 | once | TRBJ1-2 | TRBV6-6 | CASVRTGGAVRGYTF | TGTGCCAGCGTCAGGACAGGGGGGGCGGTGAGGGGCTACACCTTC
15 | TRBD2 | - | TRBJ2-1 | TRBV6-6 | CASRNLAGGRNEQFF | TGTGCCAGCAGGAATCTAGCGGGAGGGCGTAATGAGCAGTTCTTC
17 | TRBD1 | medium-sized | TRBJ2-3 | TRBV24-1 | CATSDFSTGTGVDTQYF | TGTGCCACCAGTGATTTTTCAACCGGGACAGGGGTGGATACGCAGTATTTT
16 | - | large | TRBJ1-2 | TRBV6-5 | CASSYRGGGSGYGYTF | TGTGCCAGCAGTTATCGCGGAGGGGGATCGGGCTATGGCTACACCTTC
14 | TRBD2 | - | TRBJ2-1 | TRBV6-5 | CASRPTSGYNEQFF | TGTGCCAGCAGACCGACTAGCGGGTACAATGAGCAGTTCTTC
15 | - | medium-sized | TRBJ2-7 | TRBV28 | CASTPGTRGAYEQYF | TGTGCCAGCACCCCAGGGACAAGGGGGGCCTACGAGCAGTACTTC
15 | TRBD1 | - | TRBJ1-2 | TRBV7-8 | CASSPRQGAYYGYTF | TGTGCCAGCAGCCCCCGACAGGGGGCTTACTATGGCTACACCTTC
14 | - | - | TRBJ1-5 | TRBV6-5 | CASSSVYSNQPQHF | TGTGCCAGCAGTTCAGTCTATAGCAATCAGCCCCAGCATTTT
12 | - | medium-sized | TRBJ2-7 | TRBV7-9 | CASSRQTYEQYF | TGTGCCAGCAGCCGACAGACCTACGAGCAGTACTTC
15 | TRBD1 | few | TRBJ1-2 | TRBV5-1 | CASSTRQGAVKGYTF | TGCGCCAGCAGCACCAGACAGGGGGCCGTGAAGGGCTACACCTTC
14 | TRBD1 | few | TRBJ1-1 | TRBV7-6 | CASSSQGGLTEAFF | TGTGCCAGCAGCTCCCAGGGGGGGCTCACTGAAGCTTTCTTT
13 | - | medium-sized | TRBJ2-7 | TRBV6-1 | CASSEGIGREQYF | TGTGCCAGCAGTGAAGGGATAGGGCGCGAGCAGTACTTC
15 | TRBD2 | large | TRBJ2-1 | TRBV6-6 | CASTVRTSGLAEEFF | TGTGCCAGCACCGTAAGGACATCGGGACTAGCGGAGGAGTTCTTC
13 | - | medium-sized | TRBJ1-2 | TRBV3-1/TRBV3-2 | CASSPRGGLGYTF | TGTGCCAGCAGCCCTCGCGGGGGCCTCGGCTACACCTTC
13 | TRBD1 | large | TRBJ2-2 | TRBV6-5 | CASRNRGGGELFF | TGTGCCAGCAGAAACAGGGGCGGCGGGGAGCTGTTTTTT
14 | TRBD1 | few | TRBJ1-2 | TRBV6-5 | CASSYDRAPYGYTF | TGTGCCAGCAGTTACGACAGGGCCCCCTATGGCTACACCTTC
13 | - | medium-sized | TRBJ2-7 | TRBV5-1 | CASSPGRSYEQYF | TGCGCCAGCAGCCCTGGACGGAGCTACGAGCAGTACTTC
15 | TRBD1 | few | TRBJ2-3 | TRBV7-8 | CASSLVTGGTDTQYF | TGTGCCAGCAGCTTAGTAACAGGGGGCACAGATACGCAGTATTTT
12 | - | - | TRBJ2-1 | TRBV5-6 | CASRHQGNEQFF | TGTGCCAGCAGGCATCAGGGGAATGAGCAGTTCTTC
16 | - | few | TRBJ2-1 | TRBV13 | CASSPPGGRSYNEQFF | TGTGCCAGCAGCCCCCCCGGTGGCCGTTCCTACAATGAGCAGTTCTTC
12 | TRBD1 | - | TRBJ2-7 | TRBV7-9 | CASSLDRVQQYF | TGTGCCAGCAGCTTGGACAGGGTTCAGCAGTACTTC
15 | - | - | TRBJ1-2 | TRBV7-8 | CASSPRRGSLYGYTF | TGTGCCAGCAGCCCCCGGCGGGGTAGTCTCTATGGCTACACCTTC
14 | - | medium-sized | TRBJ1-2 | TRBV27 | CASSLGVFSGGYTF | TGTGCCAGCAGTTTGGGGGTTTTCAGTGGGGGCTACACCTTC
18 | TRBD2 | few | TRBJ2-3 | TRBV7-8 | CASSLVSGGPLSTDTQYF | TGTGCCAGCAGCTTAGTAAGCGGGGGGCCCCTATCCACAGATACGCAGTATTTT
14 | - | large | TRBJ1-2 | TRBV28 | CASSLGGGRRGYTF | TGTGCCAGCAGTTTGGGGGGAGGGAGGCGTGGCTACACCTTC
14 | TRBD1 | few | TRBJ2-7 | TRBV6-6 | CASSPGQGKKEQYF | TGTGCCAGCAGTCCGGGACAGGGTAAAAAAGAGCAGTACTTC
14 | - | large | TRBJ1-2 | TRBV3-1/TRBV3-2 | CASSPRGPVYGYTF | TGTGCCAGCAGCCCCCGGGGGCCCGTCTATGGCTACACCTTC
14 | - | few | TRBJ1-2 | TRBV11-2 | CATSLATIGYGYTF | TGTGCCACCTCCTTAGCGACAATCGGCTATGGCTACACCTTC
15 | - | few | TRBJ2-2 | TRBV5-1 | CASSLGQTNTGELFF | TGCGCCAGCAGCTTGGGTCAGACCAACACCGGGGAGCTGTTTTTT
13 | - | few | TRBJ2-1 | TRBV19 | CASSTRTASEQFF | TGTGCCAGTAGTACCCGGACGGCGAGTGAGCAGTTCTTC
11 | - | medium-sized | TRBJ2-1 | TRBV20-1 | CSALGGNEQFF | TGCAGTGCTCTAGGGGGCAATGAGCAGTTCTTC
13 | TRBD1 | few | TRBJ2-1 | TRBV6-5 | CASRQGMVNEQFF | TGTGCCAGTAGACAGGGAATGGTCAATGAGCAGTTCTTC
16 | - | medium-sized | TRBJ1-2 | TRBV2 | CASSVAGSEGSYGYTF | TGTGCCAGCAGTGTGGCCGGAAGCGAGGGGAGCTATGGCTACACCTTC
13 | - | - | TRBJ2-7 | TRBV10-1 | CASSARVGFEQYF | TGCGCCAGCAGTGCGAGGGTAGGGTTCGAGCAGTACTTC
14 | - | once | TRBJ2-7 | TRBV5-1 | CASRLETDSYEQYF | TGCGCCAGCAGGCTCGAGACAGACTCCTACGAGCAGTACTTC
15 | TRBD1 | - | TRBJ1-2 | TRBV6-5 | CASSNGQGALSGYTF | TGTGCCAGCAGTAACGGACAGGGGGCGCTCTCTGGCTACACCTTC